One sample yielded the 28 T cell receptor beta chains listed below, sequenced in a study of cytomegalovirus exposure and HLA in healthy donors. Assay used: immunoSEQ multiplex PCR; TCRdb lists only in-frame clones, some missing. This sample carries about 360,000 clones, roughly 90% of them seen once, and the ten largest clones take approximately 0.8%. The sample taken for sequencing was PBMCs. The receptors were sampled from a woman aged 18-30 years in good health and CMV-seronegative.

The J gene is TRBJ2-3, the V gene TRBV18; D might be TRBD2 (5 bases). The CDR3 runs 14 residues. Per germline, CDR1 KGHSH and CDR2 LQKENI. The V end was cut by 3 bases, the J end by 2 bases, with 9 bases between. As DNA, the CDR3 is TGTGCCAGCTCACCGAGGCGGGCCACAGATACGCAGTATTTT. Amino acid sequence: CASSPRRATDTQYF.

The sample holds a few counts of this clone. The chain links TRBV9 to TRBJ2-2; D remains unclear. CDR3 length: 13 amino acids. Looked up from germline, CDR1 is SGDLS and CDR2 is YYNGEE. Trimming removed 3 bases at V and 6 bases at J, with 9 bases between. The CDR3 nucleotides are TGTGCCAGCAGCGGTTTAAATTCCGGGGAGCTGTTTTTT. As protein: CASSGLNSGELFF. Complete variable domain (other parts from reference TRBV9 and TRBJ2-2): DSGVTQTPKHLITATGQRVTLRCSPRSGDLSVYWYQQSLDQGLQFLIQYYNGEERAKGNILERFSAQQFPDLHSELNLSSLELGDSALYFCASSGLNSGELFFGEGSRLTVL.

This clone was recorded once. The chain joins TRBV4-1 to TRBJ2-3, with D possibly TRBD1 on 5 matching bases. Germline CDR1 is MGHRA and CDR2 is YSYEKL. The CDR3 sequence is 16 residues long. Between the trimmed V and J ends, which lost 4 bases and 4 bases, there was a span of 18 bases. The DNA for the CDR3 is TGCGCCAGCAGCCTTCGACAGATCGGCGATCCAGATACGCAGTATTTT. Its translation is CASSLRQIGDPDTQYF.

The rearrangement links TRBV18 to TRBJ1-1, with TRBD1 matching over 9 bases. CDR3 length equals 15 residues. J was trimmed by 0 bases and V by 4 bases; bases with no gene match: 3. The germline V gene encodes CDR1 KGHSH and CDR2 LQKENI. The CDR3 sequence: CASSRGTGLNTEAFF. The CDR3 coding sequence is TGTGCCAGCTCACGAGGGACAGGGTTGAACACTGAAGCTTTCTTT.

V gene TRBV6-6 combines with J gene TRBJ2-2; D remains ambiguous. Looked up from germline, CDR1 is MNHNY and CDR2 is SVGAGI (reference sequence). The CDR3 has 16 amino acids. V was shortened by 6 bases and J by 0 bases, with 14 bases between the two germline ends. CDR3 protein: CASSYRRAANTGELFF. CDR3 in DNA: TGTGCCAGCAGCTATCGGAGAGCTGCGAACACCGGGGAGCTGTTTTTT.

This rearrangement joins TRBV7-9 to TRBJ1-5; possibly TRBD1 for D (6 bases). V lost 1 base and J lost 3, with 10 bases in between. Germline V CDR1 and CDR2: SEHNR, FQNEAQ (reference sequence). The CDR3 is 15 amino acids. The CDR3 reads CASSLGGGPNQPQHF. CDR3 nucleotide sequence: TGTGCCAGCAGCTTAGGCGGGGGGCCCAATCAGCCCCAGCATTTT.

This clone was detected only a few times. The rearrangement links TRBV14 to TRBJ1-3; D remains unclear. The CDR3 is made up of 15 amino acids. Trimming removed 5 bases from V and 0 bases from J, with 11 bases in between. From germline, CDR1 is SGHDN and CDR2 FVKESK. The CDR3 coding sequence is TGTGCCAGCAGCACCGGGATCCTCTCTGGAAACACCATATATTTT. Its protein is CASSTGILSGNTIYF.

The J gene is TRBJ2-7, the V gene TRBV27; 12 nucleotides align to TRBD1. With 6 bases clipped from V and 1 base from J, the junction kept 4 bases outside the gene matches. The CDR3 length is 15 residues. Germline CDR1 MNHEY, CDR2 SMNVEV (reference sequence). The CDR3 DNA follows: TGTGCCAGCAGCCCGGGACAGGGGGCATCCTACGAGCAGTACTTC. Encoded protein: CASSPGQGASYEQYF.

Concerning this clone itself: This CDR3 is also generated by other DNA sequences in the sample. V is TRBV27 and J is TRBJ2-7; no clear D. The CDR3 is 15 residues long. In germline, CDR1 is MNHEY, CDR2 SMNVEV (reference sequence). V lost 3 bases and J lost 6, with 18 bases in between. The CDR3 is CASSFLTKYSSEQYF. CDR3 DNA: TGTGCCAGCAGTTTTCTAACAAAGTACAGCTCCGAGCAGTACTTC.

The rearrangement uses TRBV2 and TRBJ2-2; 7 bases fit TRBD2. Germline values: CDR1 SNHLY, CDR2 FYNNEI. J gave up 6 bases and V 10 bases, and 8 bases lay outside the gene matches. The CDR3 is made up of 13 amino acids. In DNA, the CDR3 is TGTGCCATCTACGCTGGGGGGGCCGGGGAGCTGTTTTTT. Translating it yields CAIYAGGAGELFF.

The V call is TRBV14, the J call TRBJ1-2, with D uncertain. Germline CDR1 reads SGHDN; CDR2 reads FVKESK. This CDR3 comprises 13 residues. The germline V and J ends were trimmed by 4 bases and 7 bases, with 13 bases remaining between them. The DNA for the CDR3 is TGTGCCAGCAGCCCAAACGACTACGGTGGCTACACCTTC. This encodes CASSPNDYGGYTF.

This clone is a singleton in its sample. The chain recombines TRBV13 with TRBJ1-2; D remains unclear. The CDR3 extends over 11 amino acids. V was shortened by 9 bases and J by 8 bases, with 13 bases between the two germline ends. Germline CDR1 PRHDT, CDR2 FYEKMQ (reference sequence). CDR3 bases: TGTGCCAGTACGCTTAGCGGCGGCTACACCTTC. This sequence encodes CASTLSGGYTF.

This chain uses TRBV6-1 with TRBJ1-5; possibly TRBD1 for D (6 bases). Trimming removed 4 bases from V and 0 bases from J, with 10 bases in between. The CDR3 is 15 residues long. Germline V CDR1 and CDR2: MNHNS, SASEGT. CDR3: CASSVGHYSNQPQHF. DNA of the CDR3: TGTGCCAGCAGTGTGGGACACTATAGCAATCAGCCCCAGCATTTT.

This chain's CDR3 is CASSLAREKVGVAAKNIQYF. CDR3 DNA sequence: TGTGCCAGCAGCTTAGCCCGGGAGAAGGTGGGTGTGGCCGCCAAAAACATTCAGTACTTC. The V call is TRBV7-2, the J call TRBJ2-4; TRBD2 might be the D (6 bases). Trimming pared 0 bases from V and 1 base from J, leaving 22 bases between. This CDR3 is built from 20 residues. Germline V lookup: CDR1 SGHTA, CDR2 FQGNSA. Based on the CDR3 plus reference TRBV7-2 and TRBJ2-4, the full variable domain is GAGVSQSPSNKVTEKGKDVELRCDPISGHTALYWYRQSLGQGLEFLIYFQGNSAPDKSGLPSDRFSAERTGGSVSTLTIQRTQQEDSAVYLCASSLAREKVGVAAKNIQYFGAGTRLSVL.

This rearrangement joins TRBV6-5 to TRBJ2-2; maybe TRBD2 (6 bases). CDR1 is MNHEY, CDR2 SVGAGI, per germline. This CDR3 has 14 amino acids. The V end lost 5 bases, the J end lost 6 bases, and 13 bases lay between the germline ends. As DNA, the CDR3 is TGTGCCAGCAGTGTGACTAGAGTAGCCGGGGAGCTGTTTTTT. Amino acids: CASSVTRVAGELFF.

The CDR3 here is CASSYYRETRGYTF. The CDR3 DNA sequence: TGCGCCAGCAGCTATTACCGCGAGACTAGGGGCTACACCTTC. V usage is TRBV5-1 and J usage is TRBJ1-2; no clear D gene. Per germline, CDR1 SGHRS and CDR2 YFSETQ. V lost 3 bases and J 8 bases, leaving 17 bases between the germline ends. CDR3 size: 14 residues. The complete variable domain, with remaining parts taken from reference TRBV5-1 and TRBJ1-2, reads KAGVTQTPRYLIKTRGQQVTLSCSPISGHRSVSWYQQTPGQGLQFLFEYFSETQRNKGNFPGRFSGRQFSNSRSEMNVSTLELGDSALYLCASSYYRETRGYTFGSGTRLTVV.

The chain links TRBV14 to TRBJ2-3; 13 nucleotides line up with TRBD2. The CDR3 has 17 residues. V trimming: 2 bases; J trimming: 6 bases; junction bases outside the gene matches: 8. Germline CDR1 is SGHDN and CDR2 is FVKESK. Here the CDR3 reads CASSQPFGLAGADTQYF. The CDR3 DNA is TGTGCCAGCAGCCAACCTTTCGGACTAGCGGGAGCTGATACGCAGTATTTT. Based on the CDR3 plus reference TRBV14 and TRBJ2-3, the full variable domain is EAGVTQFPSHSVIEKGQTVTLRCDPISGHDNLYWYRRVMGKEIKFLLHFVKESKQDESGMPNNRFLAERTGGTYSTLKVQPAELEDSGVYFCASSQPFGLAGADTQYFGPGTRLTVL.

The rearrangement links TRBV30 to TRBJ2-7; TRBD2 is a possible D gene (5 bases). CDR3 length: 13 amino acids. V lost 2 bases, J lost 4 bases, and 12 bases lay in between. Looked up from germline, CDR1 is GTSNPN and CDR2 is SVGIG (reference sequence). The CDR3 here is CAWSRGNFYEQYF. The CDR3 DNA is TGTGCCTGGAGTCGGGGTAACTTTTACGAGCAGTACTTC. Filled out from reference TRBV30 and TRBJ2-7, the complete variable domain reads SQTIHQWPATLVQPVGSPLSLECTVEGTSNPNLYWYRQAAGRGLQLLFYSVGIGQISSEVPQNLSASRPQDRQFILSSKKLLLSDSGFYLCAWSRGNFYEQYFGPGTRLTVT.

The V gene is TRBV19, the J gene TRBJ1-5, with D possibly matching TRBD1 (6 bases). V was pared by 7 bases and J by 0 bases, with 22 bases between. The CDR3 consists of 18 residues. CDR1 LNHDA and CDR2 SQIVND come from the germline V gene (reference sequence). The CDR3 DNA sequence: TGTGCCAGTACCCACGGGGGGACAAGAAAACATAGCAATCAGCCCCAGCATTTT. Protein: CASTHGGTRKHSNQPQHF.

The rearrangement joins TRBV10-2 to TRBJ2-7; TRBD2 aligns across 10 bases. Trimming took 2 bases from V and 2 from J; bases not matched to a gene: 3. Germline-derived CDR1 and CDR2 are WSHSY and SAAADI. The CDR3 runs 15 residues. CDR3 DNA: TGCGCCAGCAGTGAGAGGACTAGCGGTACCTACGAGCAGTACTTC. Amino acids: CASSERTSGTYEQYF.

The CDR3 spells CASSPVSGAQETQYF. CDR3 coding DNA: TGTGCCAGCTCACCAGTTTCTGGGGCTCAAGAGACCCAGTACTTC. The chain employs TRBV18 and TRBJ2-5; D might be TRBD1 (5 bases). The CDR3 has 15 residues. Between the trimmed V and J ends, which lost 2 bases and 2 bases, there was a span of 12 bases. Germline V gives CDR1 KGHSH, CDR2 LQKENI.

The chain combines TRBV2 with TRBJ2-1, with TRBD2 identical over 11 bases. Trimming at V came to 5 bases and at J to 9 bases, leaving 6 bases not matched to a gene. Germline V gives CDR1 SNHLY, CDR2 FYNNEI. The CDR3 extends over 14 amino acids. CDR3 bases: TGTGCCAGCAGTCTAGCGGGAGGAGGTAGTGAGCAGTTCTTC. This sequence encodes CASSLAGGGSEQFF.

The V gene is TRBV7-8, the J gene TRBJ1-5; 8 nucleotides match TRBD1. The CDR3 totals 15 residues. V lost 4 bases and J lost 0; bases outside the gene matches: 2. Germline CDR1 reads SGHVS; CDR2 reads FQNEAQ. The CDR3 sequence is CASSYDRGSNQPQHF. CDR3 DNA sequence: TGTGCCAGCAGCTATGACAGGGGTAGCAATCAGCCCCAGCATTTT. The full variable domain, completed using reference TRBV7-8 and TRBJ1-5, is GAGVSQSPRYKVAKRGQDVALRCDPISGHVSLFWYQQALGQGPEFLTYFQNEAQLDKSGLPSDRFFAERPEGSVSTLKIQRTQQEDSAVYLCASSYDRGSNQPQHFGDGTRLSIL.

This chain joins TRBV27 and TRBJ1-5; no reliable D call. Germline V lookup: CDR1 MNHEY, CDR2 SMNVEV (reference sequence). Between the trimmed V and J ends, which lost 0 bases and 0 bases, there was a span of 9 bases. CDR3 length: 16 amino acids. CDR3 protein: CASSLSAGYSNQPQHF. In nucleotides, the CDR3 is TGTGCCAGCAGTTTATCGGCGGGGTATAGCAATCAGCCCCAGCATTTT.

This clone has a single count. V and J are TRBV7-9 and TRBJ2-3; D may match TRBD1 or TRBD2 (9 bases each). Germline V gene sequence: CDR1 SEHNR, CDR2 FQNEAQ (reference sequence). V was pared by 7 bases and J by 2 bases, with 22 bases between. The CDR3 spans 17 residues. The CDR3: CASTGQGRLADTDTQYF. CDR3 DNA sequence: TGTGCCAGCACGGGACAGGGAAGACTAGCGGACACAGATACGCAGTATTTT.

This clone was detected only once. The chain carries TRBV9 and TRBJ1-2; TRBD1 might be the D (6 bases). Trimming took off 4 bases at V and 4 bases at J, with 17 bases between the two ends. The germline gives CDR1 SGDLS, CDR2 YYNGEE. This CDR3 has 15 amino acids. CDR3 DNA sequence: TGTGCCAGCAGCCCGCGGGGGGGCGTAGGCTATGGCTACACCTTC. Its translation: CASSPRGGVGYGYTF.

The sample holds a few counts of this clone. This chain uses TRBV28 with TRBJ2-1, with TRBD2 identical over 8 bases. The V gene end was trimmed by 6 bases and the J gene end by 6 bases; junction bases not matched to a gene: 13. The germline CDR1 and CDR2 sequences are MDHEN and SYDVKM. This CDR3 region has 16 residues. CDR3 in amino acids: CASSDNKSGSLNEQFF. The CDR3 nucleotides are TGTGCCAGCAGCGACAACAAAAGCGGGAGTCTCAATGAGCAGTTCTTC.

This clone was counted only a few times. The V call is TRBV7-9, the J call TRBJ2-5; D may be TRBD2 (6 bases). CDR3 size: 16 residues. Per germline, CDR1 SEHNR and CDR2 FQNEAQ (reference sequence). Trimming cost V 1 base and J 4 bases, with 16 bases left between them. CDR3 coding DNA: TGTGCCAGCAGCTTAGATCGCGGGACCTCGCTAGAGACCCAGTACTTC. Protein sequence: CASSLDRGTSLETQYF.